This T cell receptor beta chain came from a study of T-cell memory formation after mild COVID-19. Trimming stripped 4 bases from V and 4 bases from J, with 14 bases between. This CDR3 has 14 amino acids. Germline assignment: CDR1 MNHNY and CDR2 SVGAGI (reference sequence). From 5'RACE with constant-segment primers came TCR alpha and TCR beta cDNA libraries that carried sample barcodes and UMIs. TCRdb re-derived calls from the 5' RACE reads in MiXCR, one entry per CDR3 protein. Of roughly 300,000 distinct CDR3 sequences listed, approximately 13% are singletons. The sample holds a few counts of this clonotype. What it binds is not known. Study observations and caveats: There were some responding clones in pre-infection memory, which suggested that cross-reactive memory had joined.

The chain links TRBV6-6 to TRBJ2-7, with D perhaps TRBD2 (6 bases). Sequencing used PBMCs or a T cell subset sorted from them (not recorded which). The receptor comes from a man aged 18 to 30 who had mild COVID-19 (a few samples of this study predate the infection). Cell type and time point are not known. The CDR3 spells CASSFGGAIYEQYF. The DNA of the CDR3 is TGTGCCAGCAGTTTCGGCGGGGCCATTTACGAGCAGTACTTC.